The rows below give T cell receptor beta chains drawn from one sample of a study. TCRdb re-called the RT-PCR reads through MiXCR, storing one row per CDR3 protein. The data hold about 680,000 distinct CDR3 sequences, with approximately 15% observed a single time. Sequencing input: memory CD4+ T cells from blood. These receptors originate from a female donor in good health, serving as a healthy control. The CDR3 runs from the conserved cysteine through the conserved F or W. The order of the fields is J gene, clone size, D gene, V gene, CDR3 DNA, CDR3 protein. The D gene is left open where the match is weak. Size tells how often a clone was seen (once, few, many) or the class of an expanded clone, and some rows leave it out.

j_call: TRBJ2-5; clone_size: few; d_call: TRBD2; v_call: TRBV20-1; cdr3_nt: TGCAGTGCTATTTCTGGACTAGCGCCCCAAGAGACCCAGTACTTC; cdr3_aa: CSAISGLAPQETQYF
j_call: TRBJ2-3; clone_size: many; d_call: TRBD2; v_call: TRBV6-5; cdr3_nt: TGTGCCAGCGGACGACTAGCGGGTGGTTCAGATACGCAGTATTTT; cdr3_aa: CASGRLAGGSDTQYF
j_call: TRBJ1-5; clone_size: -; d_call: -; v_call: TRBV28; cdr3_nt: TGTGCCAGCAGTCCACCCGGGGGACGGGGAATCTATAGCAATCAGCCCCAGCATTTT; cdr3_aa: CASSPPGGRGIYSNQPQHF
j_call: TRBJ2-5; clone_size: many; d_call: -; v_call: TRBV15; cdr3_nt: TGTGCCACCAGCAGAGCTATGGGGGAATGGGAGACCCAGTACTTC; cdr3_aa: CATSRAMGEWETQYF
j_call: TRBJ2-1; clone_size: many; d_call: TRBD2; v_call: TRBV5-1; cdr3_nt: TGCGCCAGCAGCGTTACTAGCGGGAACTACAATGAGCAGTTCTTC; cdr3_aa: CASSVTSGNYNEQFF
j_call: TRBJ1-2; clone_size: many; d_call: -; v_call: TRBV4-3; cdr3_nt: TGCGCCAGCAGCCAAGGGGTAACAGGGCGCGGCTACACCTTC; cdr3_aa: CASSQGVTGRGYTF
j_call: TRBJ2-7; clone_size: -; d_call: -; v_call: TRBV28; cdr3_nt: TGTGCCAGCAGTAAGCCGGGGGACCTAAACGAGCAGTACTTC; cdr3_aa: CASSKPGDLNEQYF
j_call: TRBJ2-7; clone_size: -; d_call: -; v_call: TRBV20-1; cdr3_nt: TGCAGTGCTAGAGATCGGCACAGAGCCCTTAGGGAGCAGTACTTC; cdr3_aa: CSARDRHRALREQYF
j_call: TRBJ2-1; clone_size: many; d_call: -; v_call: TRBV15; cdr3_nt: TGTGCCACCAGCACCTACAATGAGCAGTTCTTC; cdr3_aa: CATSTYNEQFF
j_call: TRBJ1-6; clone_size: -; d_call: -; v_call: TRBV10-3; cdr3_nt: TGTGCCATCAGTGAGCAGAGGACAGCCCATAATTCACCCCTCCACTTT; cdr3_aa: CAISEQRTAHNSPLHF
j_call: TRBJ2-1; clone_size: -; d_call: TRBD2; v_call: TRBV30; cdr3_nt: TGTGCCTGGGGCGGAGGGACTAGCGGGATGACGCAGTTCTTC; cdr3_aa: CAWGGGTSGMTQFF
j_call: TRBJ2-5; clone_size: -; d_call: TRBD1; v_call: TRBV20-1; cdr3_nt: TGCAGTGCCATTACCAGGGGCTACAGGGGGAGAGAGACCCAGTACTTC; cdr3_aa: CSAITRGYRGRETQYF
j_call: TRBJ2-2; clone_size: few; d_call: -; v_call: TRBV5-1; cdr3_nt: TGCGCCAGCAGCTCAGACGCGGGGTCGAACACCGGGGAGCTGTTTTTT; cdr3_aa: CASSSDAGSNTGELFF
j_call: TRBJ2-1; clone_size: many; d_call: TRBD2; v_call: TRBV20-1; cdr3_nt: TGCAGTGTCTCTACGGGAGGACACAATGAGCAGTTCTTC; cdr3_aa: CSVSTGGHNEQFF
j_call: TRBJ2-5; clone_size: few; d_call: -; v_call: TRBV6-1; cdr3_nt: TGTGCCAGCAGTGGGGCGCACGCCCAAGAGACCCAGTACTTC; cdr3_aa: CASSGAHAQETQYF
j_call: TRBJ2-1; clone_size: few; d_call: TRBD2; v_call: TRBV20-1; cdr3_nt: TGCAGTGCTATGGGACTACCCGGGACTAGCGTCGATGAGCAGTTCTTC; cdr3_aa: CSAMGLPGTSVDEQFF
j_call: TRBJ2-3; clone_size: many; d_call: -; v_call: TRBV20-1; cdr3_nt: TGCAGTGCTAGGGCGACTAGGGCAGATACGCAGTATTTT; cdr3_aa: CSARATRADTQYF
j_call: TRBJ1-2; clone_size: few; d_call: -; v_call: TRBV9; cdr3_nt: TGTGCCAGCAGCGTAGCTTCCGCAGGCGGCTATGGCTACACCTTC; cdr3_aa: CASSVASAGGYGYTF
j_call: TRBJ2-2; clone_size: -; d_call: -; v_call: TRBV20-1; cdr3_nt: TGCAGTGCTAGAACAGGGTCGGGCGGGGAGCTGTTTTTT; cdr3_aa: CSARTGSGGELFF
j_call: TRBJ1-1; clone_size: few; d_call: -; v_call: TRBV5-1; cdr3_nt: TGCGCCAGCAGGGCGGGCCCCCAGGGAACTGAAGCTTTCTTT; cdr3_aa: CASRAGPQGTEAFF
j_call: TRBJ2-3; clone_size: many; d_call: -; v_call: TRBV20-1; cdr3_nt: TGCAGTGCTGATTCTGGACGTTTACTAGCTAACACAGATACGCAGTATTTT; cdr3_aa: CSADSGRLLANTDTQYF
j_call: TRBJ2-1; clone_size: -; d_call: TRBD2; v_call: TRBV7-8; cdr3_nt: TGTGCCAGCAGCCCTCGACTAGCGGGGGGATACAATGAGCAGTTCTTC; cdr3_aa: CASSPRLAGGYNEQFF
j_call: TRBJ2-1; clone_size: many; d_call: TRBD2; v_call: TRBV20-1; cdr3_nt: TGCAGTGCTATACCCGAAGCGGGACGAATGTACAATGAGCAGTTCTTC; cdr3_aa: CSAIPEAGRMYNEQFF
j_call: TRBJ1-5; clone_size: -; d_call: -; v_call: TRBV6-2/TRBV6-3; cdr3_nt: TGTGCCAGCAAGCTTGACGGGTTCGGGCAGCACCAGCATTTT; cdr3_aa: CASKLDGFGQHQHF
j_call: TRBJ2-6; clone_size: -; d_call: -; v_call: TRBV5-1; cdr3_nt: TGCGCCAGCAGTCTATCGGGACGGCCCTCTGGGGCCAACGTCCTGACTTTC; cdr3_aa: CASSLSGRPSGANVLTF
j_call: TRBJ2-5; clone_size: -; d_call: -; v_call: TRBV5-6; cdr3_nt: TGTGCCAGCAGCTTGAAGGGACTCGAGGAGACCCAGTACTTC; cdr3_aa: CASSLKGLEETQYF
j_call: TRBJ1-2; clone_size: few; d_call: -; v_call: TRBV28; cdr3_nt: TGTGCCAGCAGTGGAGGACAGTCCTATGGCTACACCTTC; cdr3_aa: CASSGGQSYGYTF
j_call: TRBJ2-2; clone_size: few; d_call: -; v_call: TRBV20-1; cdr3_nt: TGCAGTGCTAACGAGAACACCGGGGAGCTGTTTTTT; cdr3_aa: CSANENTGELFF
j_call: TRBJ2-3; clone_size: few; d_call: -; v_call: TRBV24-1; cdr3_nt: TGTGCCCCAATAACTTGCTCTAGCACAGATACGCAGTATTTT; cdr3_aa: CAPITCSSTDTQYF
j_call: TRBJ1-1; clone_size: -; d_call: -; v_call: TRBV14; cdr3_nt: TGTGCCAGCAGCCAAGATTCAGGGACTACTCTTAGGAGGGCTTTCTTT; cdr3_aa: CASSQDSGTTLRRAFF
j_call: TRBJ2-3; clone_size: few; d_call: -; v_call: TRBV11-2; cdr3_nt: TGTGCCAGCAGCTTACAGGGGACAAGCACAGATACGCAGTATTTT; cdr3_aa: CASSLQGTSTDTQYF
j_call: TRBJ2-1; clone_size: few; d_call: -; v_call: TRBV5-1; cdr3_nt: TGCGCCAGCAGCCATAGTGGGGGTGAGCAGTTCTTC; cdr3_aa: CASSHSGGEQFF
j_call: TRBJ1-1; clone_size: few; d_call: -; v_call: TRBV7-2; cdr3_nt: TGTGCCAGCAGCTCTCAGTGGCACCGCGGAGCTTTCTTT; cdr3_aa: CASSSQWHRGAFF
j_call: TRBJ1-2; clone_size: few; d_call: -; v_call: TRBV5-6; cdr3_nt: TGTGCCAGCAGCTTGTTTTACGGTTTATTTTCGGCTAACTATGGCTACACCTTC; cdr3_aa: CASSLFYGLFSANYGYTF
j_call: TRBJ2-3; clone_size: many; d_call: TRBD2; v_call: TRBV6-5; cdr3_nt: TGTGCCAGCAGTTCGTTAGCGGGAGGGCGCACAGATACGCAGTATTTT; cdr3_aa: CASSSLAGGRTDTQYF
j_call: TRBJ1-2; clone_size: few; d_call: -; v_call: TRBV12-3/TRBV12-4; cdr3_nt: -; cdr3_aa: CASSSSELYGYTF
j_call: TRBJ1-2; clone_size: few; d_call: -; v_call: TRBV20-1; cdr3_nt: TGCAGTGCTAGAGGGGTCCAGGGCTACACCTTC; cdr3_aa: CSARGVQGYTF
j_call: TRBJ2-2; clone_size: few; d_call: -; v_call: TRBV11-2; cdr3_nt: TGTGCCAGCACCCCCGGGGGACTCAGTCCCTATTTGAACACCGGGGAGCTGTTTTTT; cdr3_aa: CASTPGGLSPYLNTGELFF
j_call: TRBJ2-3; clone_size: -; d_call: TRBD2; v_call: TRBV5-1; cdr3_nt: TGCGCCAGCAGCCCAACCCCGACTAGCGGGAGTGTTTATACGCAGTATTTT; cdr3_aa: CASSPTPTSGSVYTQYF
j_call: TRBJ1-5; clone_size: -; d_call: -; v_call: TRBV20-1; cdr3_nt: TGCAGTGCTAGAGATGCCACTCGAAATCAGCCCCAGCATTTT; cdr3_aa: CSARDATRNQPQHF
j_call: TRBJ2-7; clone_size: many; d_call: TRBD1; v_call: TRBV27; cdr3_nt: TGTGCCAGCAGTTTTTCGGACAGGGGCTACGAGCAGTACTTC; cdr3_aa: CASSFSDRGYEQYF
j_call: TRBJ1-1; clone_size: many; d_call: -; v_call: TRBV6-5; cdr3_nt: TGTGCCAGCAGGTTGAACACTGAAGCTTTCTTT; cdr3_aa: CASRLNTEAFF